A selection of T cell receptor beta chains follows, all from one sample in a study of Graves' ophthalmopathy and Graves' hyperthyroidism. TCRdb re-called the multiplex PCR reads through MiXCR, storing one row per CDR3 protein. The repertoire holds fewer than 400,000 distinct CDR3 sequences, with about 16% as singletons. Source material: peripheral blood. Every receptor here comes from a woman between 18 and 30 years old with Graves' ophthalmopathy. Each CDR3 is given with its conserved first and last residue. A D gene is named only where the DNA matches it firmly. Expanded clones are given a class, and other clones once, few, many or no size at all.

>TRBJ1-3|TRBV5-1|many|-
TGCGCCAGCAGCTTGGCTGGGCCTTTCTCTGGAAACACCATATATTTT
CASSLAGPFSGNTIYF
>TRBJ2-7|TRBV7-3|many|-
TGTGCCAGCAGCTTAACAGGGGGACCTACGGCCTCCGAGCAGTACTTC
CASSLTGGPTASEQYF
>TRBJ2-7|TRBV12-3/TRBV12-4|many|-
TGTGCCAGCAGTCTACTAGCCACTGGGCGGTACGAGCAGTACTTC
CASSLLATGRYEQYF
>TRBJ2-7|TRBV4-1|few|-
TGCGCCAGCAGCCAAGTGAGATTTGGCGAGCAGTACTTC
CASSQVRFGEQYF
>TRBJ1-6|TRBV12-3/TRBV12-4|few|TRBD1
TGTGCCAGCAGTTACCGGACAGGGGGAAATTCACCCCTCCACTTT
CASSYRTGGNSPLHF
>TRBJ1-1|TRBV9|-|TRBD1
TGTGCCAGCAGCGGCGGTAGGGGGCTCTGGGGTGCTTTCTTT
CASSGGRGLWGAFF
>TRBJ2-5|TRBV28|many|-
TGTGCCAGCAGGCCTGAATCGCCCCAAGAGACCCAGTACTTC
CASRPESPQETQYF
>TRBJ2-7|TRBV6-5|-|-
TGTGCCAGCAGTATACGGGACCCGGGACCCTTAACCTACGAGCAGTACTTC
CASSIRDPGPLTYEQYF
>TRBJ1-2|TRBV11-2|many|-
TGTGCCAGCAGCTTAGCAGTAGATAACTATGGCTACACCTTC
CASSLAVDNYGYTF
>TRBJ1-5|TRBV19|many|-
TGTGCCAGTAGTATTGGGGGACAAGGGCCGTCCCAGCCCCAGCATTTT
CASSIGGQGPSQPQHF
>TRBJ1-6|TRBV4-1|many|-
TGCGCCAGCAGCCAGGTTCTAACGGACAGAAATTCACCCCTCCACTTT
CASSQVLTDRNSPLHF
>TRBJ2-2|TRBV24-1|many|TRBD1
TGTGCCACCGAGGGACAGGCCTACACCGGGGAGCTGTTTTTT
CATEGQAYTGELFF
>TRBJ1-5|TRBV6-1|many|-
TGTGCCAGCAGTGAAGCGGTGGGTTCGAGCAATCAGCCCCAGCATTTT
CASSEAVGSSNQPQHF
>TRBJ1-6|TRBV27|many|-
TGTGCCAGCAGTTCCCTTCCGGTGAATTCACCCCTCCACTTT
CASSSLPVNSPLHF
>TRBJ2-1|TRBV12-3/TRBV12-4|many|TRBD2
TGTGCCAGCAGTTTTGGCGGGAGGGTCAATGAGCAGTTCTTC
CASSFGGRVNEQFF
>TRBJ1-2|TRBV28|-|-
TGTGCCAGCACCCCTGGGCGAGGTTCCTATGGCTACACCTTC
CASTPGRGSYGYTF
>TRBJ2-2|TRBV2|once|-
TGTGCCAGCAGTGAAGTGACAAGGAACACCGGGGAGCTGTTTTTT
CASSEVTRNTGELFF
>TRBJ1-6|TRBV12-3/TRBV12-4|many|-
TGTGCCAGCAGTCCCGCCTGGGCCTATAATTCACCCCTCCACTTT
CASSPAWAYNSPLHF
>TRBJ2-7|TRBV6-2/TRBV6-3|many|-
TGTGCCAGTCTCTTGGCGGGTGCCTACGAGCAGTACTTC
CASLLAGAYEQYF
>TRBJ2-2|TRBV6-5|-|TRBD2
TGTGCCAGCAGTTACGTCCGGGACTACCTGAACACCGGGGAGCTGTTTTTT
CASSYVRDYLNTGELFF
>TRBJ1-2|TRBV28|many|TRBD1
TGTGCCAGCAGTTCAAGGACAGGGCCAAGTGTCTATGGCTACACCTTC
CASSSRTGPSVYGYTF
>TRBJ2-7|TRBV10-3|-|-
TGTGCCACCCGAGGGGCCTCCTACGAGCAGTACTTC
CATRGASYEQYF
>TRBJ1-1|TRBV19|-|TRBD1
TGTGCCAGTAGTATAGGGACAGGGTTTACTGAAGCTTTCTTT
CASSIGTGFTEAFF
>TRBJ1-1|TRBV6-4|many|-
TGTGCCAGCAGTGGAAAACTAAAGGACAGCTTGGACCTCATGAACACTGAAGCTTTCTTT
CASSGKLKDSLDLMNTEAFF
>TRBJ2-7|TRBV9|many|TRBD1
TGTGCCAGCAGCCCGACGGACAGGCACGAGCAGTACTTC
CASSPTDRHEQYF
>TRBJ2-2|TRBV6-1|many|-
TGTGCCAGCAGTAATACAGCGAACACCGGGGAGCTGTTTTTT
CASSNTANTGELFF
>TRBJ1-1|TRBV12-3/TRBV12-4|many|-
TGTGCCAGCAGTTTAGGCACCGGGACGAGCACTGAAGCTTTCTTT
CASSLGTGTSTEAFF
>TRBJ1-5|TRBV7-3|many|-
TGTGCCAGCAGCCATGGGGGGGGGAATCAGCCCCAGCATTTT
CASSHGGGNQPQHF
>TRBJ2-7|TRBV20-1|many|-
TGCAGTGCTAGTGACGGAAGCTACGAGCAGTACTTC
CSASDGSYEQYF
>TRBJ1-1|TRBV30|many|-
TGTGCCTGGAGTGAAAGGAGAGGGCGGGTTTCTGAAGCTTTCTTT
CAWSERRGRVSEAFF
>TRBJ2-2|TRBV29-1|many|-
TGCAGCGTTGGGGGGAGAGCGGACACCGGGGAGCTGTTTTTT
CSVGGRADTGELFF
>TRBJ2-7|TRBV25-1|many|TRBD2
TGTGCCAGCAGTGAATTGGGGACTAGTATCTACGAGCAGTACTTC
CASSELGTSIYEQYF
>TRBJ1-5|TRBV28|many|-
TGTGCCAGCAGTCCGGTCGACAGGCGACCTCGACCCCAGCATTTT
CASSPVDRRPRPQHF
>TRBJ1-1|TRBV19|many|-
TGTGCCAGTAGCCACGGTCCAACGGGAGCTTTCTTT
CASSHGPTGAFF
>TRBJ2-3|TRBV25-1|many|TRBD2
TGTGCCAGCAGTGAAATGGGGGATTCTAGCGGAGGGAGGACAGATACGCAGTATTTT
CASSEMGDSSGGRTDTQYF